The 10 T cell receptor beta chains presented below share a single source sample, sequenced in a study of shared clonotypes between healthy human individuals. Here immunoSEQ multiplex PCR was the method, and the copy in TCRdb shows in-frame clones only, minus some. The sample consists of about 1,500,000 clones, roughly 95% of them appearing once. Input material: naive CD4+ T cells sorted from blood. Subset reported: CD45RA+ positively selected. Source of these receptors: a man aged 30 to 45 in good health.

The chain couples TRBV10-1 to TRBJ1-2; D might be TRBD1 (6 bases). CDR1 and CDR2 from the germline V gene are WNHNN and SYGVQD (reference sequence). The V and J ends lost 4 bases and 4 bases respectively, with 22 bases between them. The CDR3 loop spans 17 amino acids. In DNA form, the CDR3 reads TGCGCCAGCAGTGGGCCCCCCGGACAGCCGCCGGCCTATGGCTACACCTTC. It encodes CASSGPPGQPPAYGYTF.

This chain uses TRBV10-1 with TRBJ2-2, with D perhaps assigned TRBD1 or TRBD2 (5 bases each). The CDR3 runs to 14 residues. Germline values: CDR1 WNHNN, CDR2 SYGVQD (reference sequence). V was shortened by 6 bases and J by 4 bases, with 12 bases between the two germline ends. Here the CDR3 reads CASSRDVITGELFF. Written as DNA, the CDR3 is TGCGCCAGCAGCCGGGACGTTATCACCGGGGAGCTGTTTTTT.

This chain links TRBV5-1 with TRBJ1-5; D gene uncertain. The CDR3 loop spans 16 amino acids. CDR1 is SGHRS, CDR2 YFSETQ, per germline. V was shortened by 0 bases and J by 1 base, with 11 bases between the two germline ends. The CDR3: CASSLGGIGSNQPQHF. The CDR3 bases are TGCGCCAGCAGCTTGGGAGGGATAGGGAGCAATCAGCCCCAGCATTTT.

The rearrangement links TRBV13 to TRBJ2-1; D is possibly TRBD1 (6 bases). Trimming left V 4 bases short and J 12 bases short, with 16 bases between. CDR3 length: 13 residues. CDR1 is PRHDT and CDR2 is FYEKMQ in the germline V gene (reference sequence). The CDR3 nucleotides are TGTGCCAGCAGCTCGAGGCCTCGAGGGGGGCAGTTCTTC. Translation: CASSSRPRGGQFF.

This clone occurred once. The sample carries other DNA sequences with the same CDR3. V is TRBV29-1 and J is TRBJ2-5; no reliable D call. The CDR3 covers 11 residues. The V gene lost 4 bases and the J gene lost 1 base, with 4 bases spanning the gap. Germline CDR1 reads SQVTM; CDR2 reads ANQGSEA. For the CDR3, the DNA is TGCAGCGTTGGACCCCAAGAGACCCAGTACTTC. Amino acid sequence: CSVGPQETQYF. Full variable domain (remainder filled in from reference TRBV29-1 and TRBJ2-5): SAVISQKPSRDICQRGTSLTIQCQVDSQVTMMFWYRQQPGQSLTLIATANQGSEATYESGFVIDKFPISRPNLTFSTLTVSNMSPEDSSIYLCSVGPQETQYFGPGTRLLVL.

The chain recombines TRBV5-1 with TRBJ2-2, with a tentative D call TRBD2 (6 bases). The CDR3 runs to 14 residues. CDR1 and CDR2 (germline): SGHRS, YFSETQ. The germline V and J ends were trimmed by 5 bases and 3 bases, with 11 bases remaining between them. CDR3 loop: CASRSERDTGELFF. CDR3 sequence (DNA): TGCGCCAGCAGGTCCGAGCGGGACACCGGGGAGCTGTTTTTT.

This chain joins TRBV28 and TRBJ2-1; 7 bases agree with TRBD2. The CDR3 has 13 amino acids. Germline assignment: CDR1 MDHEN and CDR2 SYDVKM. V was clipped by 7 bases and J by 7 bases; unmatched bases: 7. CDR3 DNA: TGTGCCAGCATCAAGGGAGGGAGGAATGAGCAGTTCTTC. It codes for CASIKGGRNEQFF.

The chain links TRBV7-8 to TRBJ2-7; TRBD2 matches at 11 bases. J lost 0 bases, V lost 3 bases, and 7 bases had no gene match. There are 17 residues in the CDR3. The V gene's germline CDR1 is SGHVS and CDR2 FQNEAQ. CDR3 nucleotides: TGTGCCAGCAGCTTGTTTAGCGGGAGGGCGGGCTCCTACGAGCAGTACTTC. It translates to CASSLFSGRAGSYEQYF. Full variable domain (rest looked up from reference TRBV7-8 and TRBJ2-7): GAGVSQSPRYKVAKRGQDVALRCDPISGHVSLFWYQQALGQGPEFLTYFQNEAQLDKSGLPSDRFFAERPEGSVSTLKIQRTQQEDSAVYLCASSLFSGRAGSYEQYFGPGTRLTVT.

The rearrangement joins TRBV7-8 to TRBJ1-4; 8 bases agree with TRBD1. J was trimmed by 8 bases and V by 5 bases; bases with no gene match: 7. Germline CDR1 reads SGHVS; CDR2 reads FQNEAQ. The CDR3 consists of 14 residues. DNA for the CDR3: TGTGCCAGCAGCGGACGGACAGGGCCGGAAAAACTGTTTTTT. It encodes CASSGRTGPEKLFF.

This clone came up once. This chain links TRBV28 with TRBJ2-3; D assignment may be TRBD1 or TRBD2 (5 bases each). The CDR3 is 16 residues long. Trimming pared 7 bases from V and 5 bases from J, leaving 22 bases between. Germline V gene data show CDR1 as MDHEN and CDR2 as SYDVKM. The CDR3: CASTLAGTMHIDTQYF. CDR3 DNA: TGTGCCAGCACCCTTGCCGGGACCATGCATATAGATACGCAGTATTTT. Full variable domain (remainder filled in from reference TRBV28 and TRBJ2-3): DVKVTQSSRYLVKRTGEKVFLECVQDMDHENMFWYRQDPGLGLRLIYFSYDVKMKEKGDIPEGYSVSREKKERFSLILESASTNQTSMYLCASTLAGTMHIDTQYFGPGTRLTVL.